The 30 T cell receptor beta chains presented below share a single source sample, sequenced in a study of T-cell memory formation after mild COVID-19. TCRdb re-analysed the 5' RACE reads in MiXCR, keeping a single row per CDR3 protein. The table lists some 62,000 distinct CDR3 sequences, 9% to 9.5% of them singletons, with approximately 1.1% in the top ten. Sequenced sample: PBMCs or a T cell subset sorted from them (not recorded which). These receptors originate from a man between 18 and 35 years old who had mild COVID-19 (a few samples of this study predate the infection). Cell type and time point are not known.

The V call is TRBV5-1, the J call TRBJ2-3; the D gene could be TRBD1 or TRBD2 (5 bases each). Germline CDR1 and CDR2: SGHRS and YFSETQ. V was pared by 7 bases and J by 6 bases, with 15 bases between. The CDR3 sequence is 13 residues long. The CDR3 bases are TGCGCCAGCCGGGACGTAAACGAGGATACGCAGTATTTT. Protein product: CASRDVNEDTQYF.

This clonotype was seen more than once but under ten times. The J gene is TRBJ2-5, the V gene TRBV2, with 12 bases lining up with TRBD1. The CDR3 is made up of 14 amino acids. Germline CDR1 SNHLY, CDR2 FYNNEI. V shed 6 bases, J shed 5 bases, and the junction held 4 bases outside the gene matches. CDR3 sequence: CASRRDRGPETQYF. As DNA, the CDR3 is TGTGCCAGCAGGCGGGACAGGGGGCCGGAGACCCAGTACTTC.

Here the CDR3 reads CASSTDGTETDTQYF. The CDR3 DNA reads as TGTGCCAGTAGCACAGACGGGACAGAGACAGATACGCAGTATTTT. The chain couples TRBV19 to TRBJ2-3; 7 positions match TRBD1. Germline CDR1 reads LNHDA; CDR2 reads SQIVND (reference sequence). The CDR3 runs to 15 residues. J gave up 3 bases and V 6 bases, and 9 bases lay outside the gene matches.

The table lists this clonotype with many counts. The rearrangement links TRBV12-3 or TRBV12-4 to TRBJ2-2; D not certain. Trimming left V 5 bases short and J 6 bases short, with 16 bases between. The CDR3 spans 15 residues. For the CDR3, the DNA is TGTGCCAGCAGTGATCGGACGAACCCTTCCGGGGAGCTGTTTTTT. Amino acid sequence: CASSDRTNPSGELFF.

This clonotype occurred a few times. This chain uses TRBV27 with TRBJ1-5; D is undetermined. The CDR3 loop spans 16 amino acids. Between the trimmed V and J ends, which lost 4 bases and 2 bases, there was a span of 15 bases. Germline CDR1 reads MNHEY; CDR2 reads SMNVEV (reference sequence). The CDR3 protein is CASSSLDRGGNQPQHF. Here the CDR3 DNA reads TGTGCCAGCAGTTCCCTCGACCGGGGAGGCAATCAGCCCCAGCATTTT.

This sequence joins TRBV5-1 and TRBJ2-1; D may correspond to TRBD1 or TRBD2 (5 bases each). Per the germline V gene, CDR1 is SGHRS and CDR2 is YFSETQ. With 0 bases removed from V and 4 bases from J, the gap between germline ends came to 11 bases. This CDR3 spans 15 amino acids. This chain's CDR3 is CASSLVQGGYNEQFF. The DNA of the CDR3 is TGCGCCAGCAGCTTGGTGCAGGGCGGGTACAATGAGCAGTTCTTC.

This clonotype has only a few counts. CDR3 sequence (DNA): TGTGCCAGCAGTATACCGCCTCGGCGGGATTCACCCCTCCACTTT. Protein sequence: CASSIPPRRDSPLHF. This chain uses TRBV28 with TRBJ1-6; no clear D gene. The CDR3 totals 15 residues. The germline CDR1 and CDR2 sequences are MDHEN and SYDVKM. Deletions cut 5 bases from V and 8 bases from J, with 16 bases between.

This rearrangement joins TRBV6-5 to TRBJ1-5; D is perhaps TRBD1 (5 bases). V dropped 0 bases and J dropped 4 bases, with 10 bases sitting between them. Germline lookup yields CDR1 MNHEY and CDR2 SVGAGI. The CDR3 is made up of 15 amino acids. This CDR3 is CASSYSGAQNQPQHF. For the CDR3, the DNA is TGTGCCAGCAGTTACTCTGGGGCGCAGAATCAGCCCCAGCATTTT.

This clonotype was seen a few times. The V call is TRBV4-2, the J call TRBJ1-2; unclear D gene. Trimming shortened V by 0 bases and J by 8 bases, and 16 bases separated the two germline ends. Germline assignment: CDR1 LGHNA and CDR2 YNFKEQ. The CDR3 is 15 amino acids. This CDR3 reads CASSQDKGAGRGYTF. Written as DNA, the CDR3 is TGTGCCAGCAGCCAAGATAAAGGTGCGGGAAGGGGCTACACCTTC.

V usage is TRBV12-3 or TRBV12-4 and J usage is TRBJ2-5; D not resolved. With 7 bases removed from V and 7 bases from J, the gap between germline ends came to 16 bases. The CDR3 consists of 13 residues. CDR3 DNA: TGTGCCAGCATCCCCCCGGGCTCTGGGACCCAGTACTTC. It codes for CASIPPGSGTQYF.

CDR3 sequence: CASSPPGLAGDEEQYV. The CDR3 region has the DNA TGTGCCAGCAGCCCCCCGGGACTAGCGGGGGACGAAGAGCAGTACGTC. V gene TRBV6-8 combines with J gene TRBJ2-7; 14 bases agree with TRBD2. The CDR3 is 16 amino acids. Trimming at V came to 6 bases and at J to 7 bases, leaving 11 bases not matched to a gene. The germline CDR1 and CDR2 sequences are MNHGY and SAAAGT.

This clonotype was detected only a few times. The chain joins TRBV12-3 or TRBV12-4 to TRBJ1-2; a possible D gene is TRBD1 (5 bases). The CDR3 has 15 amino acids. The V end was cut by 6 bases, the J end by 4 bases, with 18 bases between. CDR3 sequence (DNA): TGTGCCAGCAGCCTCCGGGACGCCCGTTTCTATGGCTACACCTTC. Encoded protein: CASSLRDARFYGYTF.

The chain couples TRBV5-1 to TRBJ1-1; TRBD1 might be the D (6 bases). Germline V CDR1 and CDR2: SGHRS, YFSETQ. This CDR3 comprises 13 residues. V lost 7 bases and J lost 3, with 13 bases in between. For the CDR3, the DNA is TGCGCCAGCCGAACAGGGCTGGACACTGAAGCTTTCTTT. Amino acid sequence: CASRTGLDTEAFF.

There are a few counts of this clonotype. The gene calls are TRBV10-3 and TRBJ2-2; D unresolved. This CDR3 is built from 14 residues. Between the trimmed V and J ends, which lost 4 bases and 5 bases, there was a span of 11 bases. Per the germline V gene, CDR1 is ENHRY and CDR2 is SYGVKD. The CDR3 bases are TGTGCCATCAGTGCAAGTCGTGAGACCGGGGAGCTGTTTTTT. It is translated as CAISASRETGELFF.

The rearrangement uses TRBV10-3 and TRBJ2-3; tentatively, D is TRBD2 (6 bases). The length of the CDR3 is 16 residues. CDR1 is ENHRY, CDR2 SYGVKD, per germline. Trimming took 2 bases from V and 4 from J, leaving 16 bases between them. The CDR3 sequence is CAISETRAGGADTQYF. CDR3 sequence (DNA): TGTGCCATCAGTGAGACTCGGGCAGGAGGGGCAGATACGCAGTATTTT.

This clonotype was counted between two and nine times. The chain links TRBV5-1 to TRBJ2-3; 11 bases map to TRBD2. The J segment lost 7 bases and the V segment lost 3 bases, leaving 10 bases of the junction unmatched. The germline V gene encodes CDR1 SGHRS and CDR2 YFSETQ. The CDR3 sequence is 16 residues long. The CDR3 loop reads CASSYTTSGAGNTQYF. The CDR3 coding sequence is TGCGCCAGCAGCTATACGACTAGCGGGGCGGGAAATACGCAGTATTTT.

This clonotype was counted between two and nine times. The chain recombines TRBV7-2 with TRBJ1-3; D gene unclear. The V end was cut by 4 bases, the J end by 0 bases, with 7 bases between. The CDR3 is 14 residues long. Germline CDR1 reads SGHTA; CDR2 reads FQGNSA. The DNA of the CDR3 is TGTGCCAGCAGCTACGGTCCCTCTGGAAACACCATATATTTT. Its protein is CASSYGPSGNTIYF.

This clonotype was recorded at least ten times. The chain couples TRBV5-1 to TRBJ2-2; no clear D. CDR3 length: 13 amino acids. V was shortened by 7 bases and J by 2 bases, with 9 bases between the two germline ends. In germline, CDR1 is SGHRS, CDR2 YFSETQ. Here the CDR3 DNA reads TGCGCCAGCCATACGGGCAACACCGGGGAGCTGTTTTTT. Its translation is CASHTGNTGELFF.

The CDR3 bases are TGCGCCAGCAGCCAAGATTCTAAGGGAAGGGGTGAGCAGTTCTTC. It yields the protein CASSQDSKGRGEQFF. The gene calls are TRBV4-1 and TRBJ2-1, with D maybe TRBD1 (5 bases). Germline V gene lookup returns CDR1 MGHRA and CDR2 YSYEKL. V gave up 0 bases and J gave up 9 bases, with 15 bases separating them. This CDR3 contains 15 residues.

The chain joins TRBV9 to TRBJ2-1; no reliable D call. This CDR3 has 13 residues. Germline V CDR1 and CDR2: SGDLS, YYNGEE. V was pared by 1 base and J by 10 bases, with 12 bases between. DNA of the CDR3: TGTGCCAGCAGCGTAACCCGGGCCGCAGAGCAGTTCTTC. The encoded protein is CASSVTRAAEQFF.

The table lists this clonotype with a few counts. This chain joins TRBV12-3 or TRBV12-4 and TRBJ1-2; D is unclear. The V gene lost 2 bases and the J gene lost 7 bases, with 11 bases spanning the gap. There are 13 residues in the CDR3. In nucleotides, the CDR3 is TGTGCCAGCAGTTTATTCGGCCTTGGTGGCTACACCTTC. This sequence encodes CASSLFGLGGYTF.

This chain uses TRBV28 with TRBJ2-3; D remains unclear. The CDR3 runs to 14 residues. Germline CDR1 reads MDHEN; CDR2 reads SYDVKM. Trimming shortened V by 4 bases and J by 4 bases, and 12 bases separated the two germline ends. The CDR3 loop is CASSSPGQADTQYF. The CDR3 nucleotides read TGTGCCAGCAGTTCCCCCGGGCAGGCAGATACGCAGTATTTT.

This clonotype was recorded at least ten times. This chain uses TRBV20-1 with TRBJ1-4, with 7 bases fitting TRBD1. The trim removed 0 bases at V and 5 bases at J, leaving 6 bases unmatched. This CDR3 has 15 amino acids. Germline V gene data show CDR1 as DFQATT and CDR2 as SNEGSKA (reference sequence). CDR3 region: CSARDHRGKNEKLFF. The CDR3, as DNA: TGCAGTGCTAGAGATCACAGGGGAAAAAATGAAAAACTGTTTTTT.

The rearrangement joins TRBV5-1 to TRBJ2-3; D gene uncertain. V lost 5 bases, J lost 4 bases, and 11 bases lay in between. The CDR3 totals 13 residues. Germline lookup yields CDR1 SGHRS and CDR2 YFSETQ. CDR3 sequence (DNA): TGCGCCAGCAGATATAGCCTCCCAGATACGCAGTATTTT. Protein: CASRYSLPDTQYF.

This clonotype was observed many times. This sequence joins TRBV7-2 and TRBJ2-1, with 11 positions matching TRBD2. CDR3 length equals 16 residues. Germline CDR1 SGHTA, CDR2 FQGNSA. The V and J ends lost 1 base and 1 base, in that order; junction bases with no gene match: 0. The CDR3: CASSLGLAGSYNEQFF. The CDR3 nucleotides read TGTGCCAGCAGCTTAGGACTAGCGGGGTCCTACAATGAGCAGTTCTTC.

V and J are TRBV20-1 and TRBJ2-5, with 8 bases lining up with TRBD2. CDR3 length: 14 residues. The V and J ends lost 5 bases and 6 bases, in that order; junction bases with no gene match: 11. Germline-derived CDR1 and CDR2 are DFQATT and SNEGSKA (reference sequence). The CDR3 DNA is TGCAGTGCTTTACCGGGACTAGGTATAAAGACCCAGTACTTC. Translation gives CSALPGLGIKTQYF.

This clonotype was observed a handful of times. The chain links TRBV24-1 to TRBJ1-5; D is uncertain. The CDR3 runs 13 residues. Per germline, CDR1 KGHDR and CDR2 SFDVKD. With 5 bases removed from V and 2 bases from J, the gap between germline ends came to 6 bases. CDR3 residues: CATSVRGNQPQHF. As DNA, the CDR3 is TGTGCCACCAGTGTTAGGGGCAATCAGCCCCAGCATTTT.

This CDR3 is CASSDQGPEQFF. In nucleotides, the CDR3 is TGTGCCAGCAGTGACCAGGGCCCTGAGCAGTTCTTC. This sequence joins TRBV2 and TRBJ2-1; D possibly corresponds to TRBD1 (5 bases). Deletions cut 3 bases from V and 9 bases from J, with 9 bases between. The germline V gene encodes CDR1 SNHLY and CDR2 FYNNEI. The CDR3 has 12 amino acids.

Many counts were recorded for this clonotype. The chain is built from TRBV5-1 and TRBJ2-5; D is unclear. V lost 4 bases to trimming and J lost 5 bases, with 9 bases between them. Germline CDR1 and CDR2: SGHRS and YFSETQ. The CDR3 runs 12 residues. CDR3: CASSPAGETQYF. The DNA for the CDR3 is TGCGCCAGCAGCCCGGCCGGGGAGACCCAGTACTTC.

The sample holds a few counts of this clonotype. CDR3 loop: CASSQGWGAGSNQPQHF. CDR3 nucleotide sequence: TGCGCCAGCAGCCAAGGTTGGGGGGCAGGTAGCAATCAGCCCCAGCATTTT. The chain has TRBV4-1 and TRBJ1-5, with D possibly being TRBD1 (6 bases). CDR3 length: 17 residues. With 1 base removed from V and 0 bases from J, the gap between germline ends came to 13 bases. Germline assignment: CDR1 MGHRA and CDR2 YSYEKL.